Presented here are 21 T cell receptor beta chains from one specimen sequenced in a study of CD8+ T cells in alopecia areata. cDNA serving as the sequencing template came from extracted, reverse transcribed RNA. TCRdb's copy holds only in-frame clones and misses some; the assay was immunoSEQ multiplex PCR. The sample contains 150,000 to 200,000 clones, roughly 60% of which appear only once. Sequenced here: CD4+ T cells sorted from blood, sampled at week 0. The source is a human donor with alopecia areata.

The V gene is TRBV5-6, the J gene TRBJ2-3; D remains ambiguous. The ends were cut back, 4 bases at V and 2 bases at J, with 20 bases in the middle. The CDR3 has 17 amino acids. The germline gives CDR1 SGHDT, CDR2 YYEEEE. The CDR3 region has the DNA TGTGCCAGCAGCAGACCTACACAAGAAAAGCCCACAGATACGCAGTATTTT. The encoded protein is CASSRPTQEKPTDTQYF. Looking up the rest from reference TRBV5-6 and TRBJ2-3 gives the full variable domain: DAGVTQSPTHLIKTRGQQVTLRCSPKSGHDTVSWYQQALGQGPQFIFQYYEEEERQRGNFPDRFSGHQFPNYSSELNVNALLLGDSALYLCASSRPTQEKPTDTQYFGPGTRLTVL.

J is TRBJ1-2 and V is TRBV29-1; D remains ambiguous. The germline V gene encodes CDR1 SQVTM and CDR2 ANQGSEA. Trimming left V 6 bases short and J 1 base short, with 9 bases between. There are 12 residues in the CDR3. The CDR3 protein is CSVNWINYGYTF. The CDR3 bases are TGCAGCGTGAATTGGATTAACTATGGCTACACCTTC. Looking up the rest from reference TRBV29-1 and TRBJ1-2 gives the full variable domain: SAVISQKPSRDICQRGTSLTIQCQVDSQVTMMFWYRQQPGQSLTLIATANQGSEATYESGFVIDKFPISRPNLTFSTLTVSNMSPEDSSIYLCSVNWINYGYTFGSGTRLTVV.

The V call is TRBV25-1, the J call TRBJ2-6; D may be TRBD2 (6 bases). V lost 1 base, J lost 0 bases, and 10 bases lay in between. The CDR3 length is 17 residues. Germline CDR1 MGHDK, CDR2 SYGVNS. DNA of the CDR3: TGTGCCAGCAGTGAATCACCCGGGAGCTCTGGGGCCAACGTCCTGACTTTC. This translates into CASSESPGSSGANVLTF. Full variable domain (outside the CDR3, taken from reference TRBV25-1 and TRBJ2-6): EADIYQTPRYLVIGTGKKITLECSQTMGHDKMYWYQQDPGMELHLIHYSYGVNSTEKGDLSSESTVSRIRTEHFPLTLESARPSHTSQYLCASSESPGSSGANVLTFGAGSRLTVL.

J is TRBJ2-3 and V is TRBV29-1, with 7 positions matching TRBD1. The CDR3 loop spans 14 amino acids. V shed 4 bases and J 1 base; nucleotides not matched to a gene: 5. In germline, CDR1 is SQVTM, CDR2 ANQGSEA. The CDR3 coding sequence is TGCAGCGTTGGAACGGGACAGCGCACAGATACGCAGTATTTT. Amino acids: CSVGTGQRTDTQYF.

The chain has TRBV30 and TRBJ1-6, with TRBD1 as a possible D gene (5 bases). The germline V and J ends were trimmed by 1 base and 7 bases, with 5 bases remaining between them. From germline, CDR1 is GTSNPN and CDR2 SVGIG (reference sequence). The CDR3 runs 12 residues. This CDR3 reads CAWSEGNSPLHF. CDR3 nucleotides: TGTGCCTGGAGTGAGGGGAATTCACCCCTCCACTTT. Together with reference TRBV30 and TRBJ1-6, the CDR3 gives the full variable domain: SQTIHQWPATLVQPVGSPLSLECTVEGTSNPNLYWYRQAAGRGLQLLFYSVGIGQISSEVPQNLSASRPQDRQFILSSKKLLLSDSGFYLCAWSEGNSPLHFGNGTRLTVT.

This clone occurred once. The chain employs TRBV14 and TRBJ2-3; 7 nucleotides align to TRBD2. V shed 5 bases and J 1 base; nucleotides not matched to a gene: 12. Germline CDR1 SGHDN, CDR2 FVKESK. CDR3 length: 17 residues. The CDR3 DNA is TGTGCCAGCAGCTACGAGGTTAGAGCGGGGCGCACAGATACGCAGTATTTT. Translating it yields CASSYEVRAGRTDTQYF.

The chain recombines TRBV27 with TRBJ2-7; the D is unclear. V was clipped by 2 bases and J by 7 bases, with 9 bases between them. Germline values: CDR1 MNHEY, CDR2 SMNVEV (reference sequence). The CDR3 extends over 12 amino acids. In DNA form, the CDR3 reads TGTGCCAGCAGTTTAGTTGGTAAAGAGCAGTACTTC. Its protein product is CASSLVGKEQYF.

J is TRBJ1-5 and V is TRBV30; 10 nucleotides match TRBD1. V was pared by 2 bases and J by 4 bases, with 2 bases of the junction left unmatched. Germline CDR1 and CDR2: GTSNPN and SVGIG (reference sequence). CDR3 length equals 14 residues. CDR3 residues: CAWSSGQGNQPQHF. DNA of the CDR3: TGTGCCTGGAGTTCGGGACAGGGGAATCAGCCCCAGCATTTT.

The V and J genes are TRBV5-6 and TRBJ1-4; D gene uncertain. The V end was cut by 1 base, the J end by 8 bases, with 9 bases between. This CDR3 has 13 residues. The germline CDR1 and CDR2 sequences are SGHDT and YYEEEE. The CDR3 reads CASSLQAGEKLFF. As DNA, the CDR3 is TGTGCCAGCAGCTTGCAAGCGGGAGAAAAACTGTTTTTT.

This clone was seen more than once but under ten times. The chain is built from TRBV7-2 and TRBJ1-6; 9 bases agree with TRBD1. The V segment lost 5 bases and the J segment 7 bases; nucleotides outside the gene matches: 9. The CDR3 spans 16 residues. The germline CDR1 and CDR2 sequences are SGHTA and FQGNSA. DNA of the CDR3: TGTGCCAGCAGCCCTAGCCTGGACAGGGGCAATTCACCCCTCCACTTT. Translating gives CASSPSLDRGNSPLHF.

In DNA form, the CDR3 reads TGTGCCAGCAGCTTAGGTGGGGGCGTCGAGCAGTACTTC. This codes for CASSLGGGVEQYF. The gene calls are TRBV7-6 and TRBJ2-7; D perhaps matches TRBD1 (6 bases). Germline V gene sequence: CDR1 SGHVS, CDR2 FNYEAQ. This CDR3 is built from 13 residues. V dropped 1 base and J dropped 6 bases, with 10 bases sitting between them.

The chain has TRBV5-4 and TRBJ1-6; D remains ambiguous. The V gene lost 2 bases and the J gene lost 9 bases, with 12 bases spanning the gap. This CDR3 is built from 14 residues. In germline, CDR1 is SGHNT, CDR2 YYREEE (reference sequence). The CDR3 DNA follows: TGTGCCAGCAGCTTAGAACCCCCGAGTTCACCCCTCCACTTT. It encodes CASSLEPPSSPLHF.

The sample holds one count of this clone. V usage is TRBV15 and J usage is TRBJ1-5; D gene uncertain. The CDR3 length is 17 residues. CDR1 and CDR2 from the germline V gene are LNHNV and YYDKDF (reference sequence). V lost 0 bases to trimming and J lost 0 bases, with 12 bases between them. CDR3 amino acids: CATSRDRKGNSNQPQHF. The CDR3 region has the DNA TGTGCCACCAGCAGAGATCGGAAGGGAAATAGCAATCAGCCCCAGCATTTT.

The chain links TRBV12-5 to TRBJ2-1; TRBD2 matches 10 bases. V gave up 5 bases and J gave up 12 bases; unmatched junction bases: 10. The germline V gene has CDR1 LGHNT and CDR2 FRNRAP. This CDR3 spans 14 amino acids. The CDR3 spells CASGPERGGPWQFF. CDR3 coding DNA: TGTGCTAGTGGTCCTGAGCGGGGGGGCCCATGGCAGTTCTTC.

The gene calls are TRBV6-1 and TRBJ1-1; D remains ambiguous. This CDR3 contains 12 residues. Trimming removed 5 bases from V and 6 bases from J, with 10 bases in between. CDR1 is MNHNS and CDR2 is SASEGT in the germline V gene. The CDR3 here is CASSLSGAEAFF. The CDR3 DNA is TGTGCCAGCAGTTTATCAGGTGCTGAAGCTTTCTTT.

The sample holds a few counts of this clone. CDR3 bases: TGTGCCAGCAGCTCCCGCGGGGCCCCGGGAGTGTACACCTTC. Its protein product is CASSSRGAPGVYTF. The J gene is TRBJ1-2, the V gene TRBV11-3, with a weak D call TRBD1 (5 bases). The CDR3 is 14 residues long. Germline-derived CDR1 and CDR2 are SGHNT and YENEEA. V lost 4 bases, J lost 11 bases, and 20 bases lay in between.

V is TRBV5-1 and J is TRBJ1-1; 8 nucleotides line up with TRBD1. The V gene end was trimmed by 4 bases and the J gene end by 2 bases; junction bases not matched to a gene: 7. Germline CDR1 and CDR2: SGHRS and YFSETQ. The CDR3 extends over 15 amino acids. In DNA, the CDR3 is TGCGCCAGCAGCAATCCAACAGGGGGAAACACTGAAGCTTTCTTT. It codes for CASSNPTGGNTEAFF.

The genes are TRBV29-1 and TRBJ2-1, with no clear D. This CDR3 spans 12 amino acids. Germline V gene data show CDR1 as SQVTM and CDR2 as ANQGSEA. Deletions cut 0 bases from V and 8 bases from J, with 8 bases between. The DNA for the CDR3 is TGCAGCGTTGAAGATAAGGGTTATGAGCAGTTCTTC. Translating gives CSVEDKGYEQFF.

V and J are TRBV5-1 and TRBJ2-7; TRBD2 agrees at 7 bases. The ends lost 3 bases at V and 2 bases at J; junction bases unmatched: 8. The germline V gene encodes CDR1 SGHRS and CDR2 YFSETQ. This CDR3 region has 15 residues. This CDR3 reads CASSYGGRGTYEQYF. CDR3 bases: TGCGCCAGCAGCTATGGTGGGAGGGGAACCTACGAGCAGTACTTC.

The chain is built from TRBV11-2 and TRBJ2-7; D perhaps matches TRBD1 (6 bases). Trimming pared 1 base from V and 2 bases from J, leaving 12 bases between. This CDR3 comprises 15 residues. Germline lookup yields CDR1 SGHAT and CDR2 FQNNGV. The CDR3 DNA is TGTGCCAGCAGCTTAGCGGGGACAAGCCCCTACGAGCAGTACTTC. It encodes CASSLAGTSPYEQYF.

V is TRBV10-3 and J is TRBJ1-1, with D hard to call. The CDR3 is 13 amino acids. V lost 4 bases, J lost 1 base, and 7 bases lay in between. Germline V CDR1 and CDR2: ENHRY, SYGVKD. The CDR3 DNA follows: TGTGCCATCAGTGTTACCAGGAACACTGAAGCTTTCTTT. It specifies CAISVTRNTEAFF.